This entry lists 10 T cell receptor beta chains sequenced from one sample in a study of beta chain features in type 1 diabetes. Isolated RNA was reverse transcribed in full, so expressed TCRB transcripts were sequenced. Using immunoSEQ multiplex PCR, the repertoire was profiled, and TCRdb retains in-frame clones only, with some absent. The table has some 900,000 clones, 17% seen once; the top ten hold 0.02% to 0.025%. The sample consisted of naive CD4+ T cells from blood. These receptors came from a woman under 30 in good health.

Worth noting for this clone: The junction does not match germline at one end; this may be a read error. V gene TRBV6-5 combines with J gene TRBJ2-1, with a weak D call TRBD1 (5 bases). CDR3 length: 11 amino acids. The germline gives CDR1 MNHEY, CDR2 SVGAGI. CDR3 sequence reads: CASKGYSEQFF. The CDR3 nucleotides are TGTGCCAGCAAGGGGTACAGTGAGCAGTTCTTC.

The chain couples TRBV29-1 to TRBJ2-1, with D possibly TRBD1 on 6 matching bases. Trimming stripped 6 bases from V and 0 bases from J, with 18 bases between. The CDR3 loop spans 16 amino acids. Germline-derived CDR1 and CDR2 are SQVTM and ANQGSEA. CDR3 sequence (DNA): TGCAGCGTGTCGGACAGACGCTTGACCTCCTACAATGAGCAGTTCTTC. Amino acids: CSVSDRRLTSYNEQFF.

A word on this clone: A junction boundary mismatches the germline segment, possibly from a read error. This sequence joins TRBV7-9 and TRBJ2-7; 7 bases agree with TRBD2. Germline-derived CDR1 and CDR2 are SEHNR and FQNEAQ (reference sequence). The CDR3 runs 17 residues. The CDR3 protein is CASSQDRTGGRSYEQYF. The DNA of the CDR3 is TGCGCCAGCAGCCAAGACCGGACCGGGGGGAGGTCCTACGAGCAGTACTTC.

This clone was counted only a few times. V is TRBV6-1 and J is TRBJ1-2; 7 nucleotides match TRBD1. In germline, CDR1 is MNHNS, CDR2 SASEGT. The CDR3 is 13 amino acids. V was clipped by 7 bases and J by 2 bases; unmatched bases: 4. The CDR3 protein is CASTRDSNYGYTF. The CDR3, as DNA: TGTGCCAGCACTAGGGACAGCAACTATGGCTACACCTTC.

This clone was recorded a few times. This rearrangement joins TRBV5-1 to TRBJ2-5; D gene ambiguous. Germline V lookup: CDR1 SGHRS, CDR2 YFSETQ. This CDR3 is built from 14 residues. V was trimmed by 4 bases and J by 5 bases, leaving 15 bases between them. DNA of the CDR3: TGCGCCAGCAGCGACATCCCCAGAGCGGAGACCCAGTACTTC. It encodes CASSDIPRAETQYF.

V usage is TRBV18 and J usage is TRBJ2-7; D tentatively fits TRBD1 or TRBD2 (5 bases each). CDR3 length equals 12 residues. V shed 5 bases and J shed 5 bases, with 10 bases lying between them. Germline V gives CDR1 KGHSH, CDR2 LQKENI. The CDR3 spells CASSTGTDEQYF. In nucleotides, the CDR3 is TGTGCCAGCTCAACCGGGACGGACGAGCAGTACTTC.

This clone was observed a few times. The chain has TRBV9 and TRBJ2-3; 8 bases agree with TRBD2. CDR1 and CDR2 from the germline V gene are SGDLS and YYNGEE. With 4 bases clipped from V and 5 bases from J, the junction kept 15 bases outside the gene matches. The CDR3 runs to 17 residues. The CDR3 region is CASSPTSGGVLGDTQYF. DNA of the CDR3: TGTGCCAGCAGCCCCACGTCGGGAGGGGTCTTAGGAGATACGCAGTATTTT. The whole variable domain, filled in from reference TRBV9 and TRBJ2-3, reads DSGVTQTPKHLITATGQRVTLRCSPRSGDLSVYWYQQSLDQGLQFLIQYYNGEERAKGNILERFSAQQFPDLHSELNLSSLELGDSALYFCASSPTSGGVLGDTQYFGPGTRLTVL.

The rearrangement uses TRBV7-2 and TRBJ2-7, with 8 positions matching TRBD1. J was trimmed by 6 bases and V by 5 bases; bases with no gene match: 6. This CDR3 has 13 amino acids. Germline V gene lookup returns CDR1 SGHTA and CDR2 FQGNSA. The CDR3 region is CASSKDRVGEQYF. The CDR3 nucleotides are TGTGCCAGCAGCAAGGACAGGGTAGGCGAGCAGTACTTC.

This clone has only a few counts. The chain has TRBV5-1 and TRBJ2-3, with TRBD1 identical over 8 bases. Germline trimming cut 4 bases from V and 4 bases from J; bases unmatched to any gene: 5. This CDR3 is built from 14 residues. Germline loops: CDR1 SGHRS, CDR2 YFSETQ. CDR3 bases: TGCGCCAGCAGCGTGACAGGGGTTCCAGATACGCAGTATTTT. Translating gives CASSVTGVPDTQYF.

The V gene is TRBV5-5, the J gene TRBJ1-2; 7 bases match TRBD1. Germline loops: CDR1 SGHKS, CDR2 YYEKEE (reference sequence). This CDR3 comprises 13 residues. The V and J ends lost 4 bases and 4 bases, in that order; junction bases with no gene match: 4. The CDR3 bases are TGTGCCAGCAGCGAGACAGGGTTCTATGGCTACACCTTC. It is translated as CASSETGFYGYTF.